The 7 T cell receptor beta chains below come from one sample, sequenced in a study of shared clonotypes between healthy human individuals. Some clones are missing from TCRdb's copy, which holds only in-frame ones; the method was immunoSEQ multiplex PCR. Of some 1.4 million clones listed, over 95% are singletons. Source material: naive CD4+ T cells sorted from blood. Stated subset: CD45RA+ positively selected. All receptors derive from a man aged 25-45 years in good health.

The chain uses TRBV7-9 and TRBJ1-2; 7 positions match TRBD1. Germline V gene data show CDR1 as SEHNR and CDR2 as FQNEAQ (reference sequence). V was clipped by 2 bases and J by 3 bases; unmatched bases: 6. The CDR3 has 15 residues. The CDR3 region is CASSLWPGGDYGYTF. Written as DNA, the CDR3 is TGTGCCAGCAGCTTATGGCCAGGGGGGGACTATGGCTACACCTTC. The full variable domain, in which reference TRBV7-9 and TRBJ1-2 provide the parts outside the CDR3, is DTGVSQNPRHKITKRGQNVTFRCDPISEHNRLYWYRQTLGQGPEFLTYFQNEAQLEKSRLLSDRFSAERPKGSFSTLEIQRTEQGDSAMYLCASSLWPGGDYGYTFGSGTRLTVV.

The CDR3 DNA follows: TGTGCCAGTAGTGCGGCGGGAGCCCACACCGGGGAGCTGTTTTTT. Translation gives CASSAAGAHTGELFF. The chain joins TRBV19 to TRBJ2-2; 7 nucleotides agree with TRBD2. This CDR3 is 15 amino acids long. V shed 5 bases and J 3 bases; nucleotides not matched to a gene: 6. Germline V gene data show CDR1 as LNHDA and CDR2 as SQIVND (reference sequence).

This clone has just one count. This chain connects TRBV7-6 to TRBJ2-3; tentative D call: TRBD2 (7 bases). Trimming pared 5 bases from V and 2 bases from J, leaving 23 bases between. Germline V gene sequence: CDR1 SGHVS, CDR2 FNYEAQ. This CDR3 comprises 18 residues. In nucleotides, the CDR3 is TGTGCCAGCAGCCCGCCTGCCGCGGGGGCTCTTCTCACAGATACGCAGTATTTT. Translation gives CASSPPAAGALLTDTQYF.

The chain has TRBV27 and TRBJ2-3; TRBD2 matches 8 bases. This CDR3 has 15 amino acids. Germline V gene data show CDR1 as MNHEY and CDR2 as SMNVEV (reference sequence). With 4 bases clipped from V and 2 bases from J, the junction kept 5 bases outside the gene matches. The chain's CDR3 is CASSSLGLATDTQYF. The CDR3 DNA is TGTGCCAGCAGTTCATTAGGACTAGCCACAGATACGCAGTATTTT.

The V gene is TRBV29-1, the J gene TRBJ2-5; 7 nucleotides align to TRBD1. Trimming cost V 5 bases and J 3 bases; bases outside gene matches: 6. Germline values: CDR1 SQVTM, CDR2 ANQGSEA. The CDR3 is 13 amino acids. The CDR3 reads CSVLSGGEETQYF. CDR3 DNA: TGCAGCGTTTTATCAGGGGGTGAAGAGACCCAGTACTTC.

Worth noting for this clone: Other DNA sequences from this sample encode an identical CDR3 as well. This CDR3 reads CASSEAGSSYNEQFF. DNA of the CDR3: TGTGCCAGCAGTGAAGCGGGGAGCTCCTACAATGAGCAGTTCTTC. This chain joins TRBV2 and TRBJ2-1, with a tentative D call TRBD2 (5 bases). The CDR3 runs 15 residues. Trimming left V 0 bases short and J 0 bases short, with 6 bases between. Germline V gene data show CDR1 as SNHLY and CDR2 as FYNNEI.

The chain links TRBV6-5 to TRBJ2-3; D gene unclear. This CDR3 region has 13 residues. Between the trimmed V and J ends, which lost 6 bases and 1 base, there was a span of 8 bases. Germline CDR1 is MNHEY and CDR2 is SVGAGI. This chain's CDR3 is CASRIPGTDTQYF. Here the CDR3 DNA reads TGTGCCAGCAGGATTCCTGGCACAGATACGCAGTATTTT.